One and the same sample provided the 27 T cell receptor beta chains below, sequenced in a study of human CD4 T cells and Enterobacteriaceae. The memory gate held CD4+ cells that were not CD45RA+CCR7+CD95- naive cells, over 98% pure. This table comes from immunoSEQ multiplex PCR, and its TCRdb copy is limited to in-frame clones, with some not included. The repertoire consists of some 30,000 clones, with approximately 82% occurring once and the leading ten covering roughly 1.8%. The sequenced material came from memory CD4+ T cells from blood. All receptors derive from a human donor in good health.

The chain combines TRBV19 with TRBJ1-4; D perhaps matches TRBD1 (5 bases). V shed 9 bases and J shed 8 bases, with 19 bases lying between them. The germline V gene has CDR1 LNHDA and CDR2 SQIVND (reference sequence). The CDR3 is made up of 14 amino acids. The CDR3 DNA reads as TGTGCCAGCCAATCTGGGGCAGGATCAGAAAAACTGTTTTTT. It translates to CASQSGAGSEKLFF.

The CDR3 sequence: CASSQVLRRGDSYEQYF. For the CDR3, the DNA is TGCGCCAGCAGCCAAGTACTACGGCGAGGTGACTCCTACGAGCAGTACTTC. The gene calls are TRBV4-1 and TRBJ2-7, with D hard to call. V shed 1 base and J shed 0 bases, with 16 bases lying between them. The germline V gene has CDR1 MGHRA and CDR2 YSYEKL. CDR3 length: 17 residues.

This clone was found once. Here the CDR3 DNA reads TGTGCCAGCAGCTTAGACCCAGTATACGAGCAGTACTTC. This translates into CASSLDPVYEQYF. This chain links TRBV7-2 with TRBJ2-7; no firm D call. This CDR3 region has 13 residues. Per the germline V gene, CDR1 is SGHTA and CDR2 is FQGNSA. Deletions cut 1 base from V and 4 bases from J, with 8 bases between.

The chain is built from TRBV7-2 and TRBJ2-3, with 7 bases lining up with TRBD2. The CDR3 contains 15 residues. CDR1 SGHTA and CDR2 FQGNSA come from the germline V gene. The V gene end was trimmed by 1 base and the J gene end by 3 bases; junction bases not matched to a gene: 4. CDR3: CASSLGLAETDTQYF. The CDR3 nucleotides are TGTGCCAGCAGCTTAGGGCTAGCGGAAACAGATACGCAGTATTTT.

This chain joins TRBV7-2 and TRBJ2-3, with D unresolved. The V gene lost 2 bases and the J gene lost 0 bases, with 15 bases spanning the gap. This CDR3 comprises 17 residues. Germline CDR1 is SGHTA and CDR2 is FQGNSA. The chain's CDR3 is CASSLIGAGTSTDTQYF. CDR3 sequence (DNA): TGTGCCAGCAGCTTAATAGGAGCTGGTACTAGCACAGATACGCAGTATTTT.

The genes are TRBV6-5 and TRBJ2-2; D ambiguous. This CDR3 has 13 amino acids. V was trimmed by 7 bases and J by 2 bases, leaving 8 bases between them. CDR1 is MNHEY and CDR2 is SVGAGI in the germline V gene. CDR3 nucleotide sequence: TGTGCCAGCAAGGATCCAAACACCGGGGAGCTGTTTTTT. It translates to CASKDPNTGELFF.

This chain uses TRBV5-1 with TRBJ2-1, with D perhaps TRBD1 (6 bases). Between the trimmed V and J ends, which lost 0 bases and 7 bases, there was a span of 8 bases. Germline V gives CDR1 SGHRS, CDR2 YFSETQ. The CDR3 runs to 13 residues. The CDR3 DNA is TGCGCCAGCAGCTTGGCGGACAGAAATGAGCAGTTCTTC. Its translation: CASSLADRNEQFF.

The chain couples TRBV7-6 to TRBJ2-5; the match to TRBD2 covers 7 bases. The CDR3 totals 13 residues. Per germline, CDR1 SGHVS and CDR2 FNYEAQ. V gave up 6 bases and J gave up 3 bases; unmatched junction bases: 4. Here the CDR3 reads CASRASGEETQYF. CDR3 sequence (DNA): TGTGCCAGCAGGGCTAGCGGTGAAGAGACCCAGTACTTC.

This chain connects TRBV7-3 to TRBJ2-1, with 9 bases aligning to TRBD1. The germline V gene encodes CDR1 SGHTA and CDR2 FQGTGA. V was clipped by 5 bases and J by 0 bases; unmatched bases: 8. CDR3 length: 17 residues. For the CDR3, the DNA is TGTGCCAGCAGCCCCACAGGGGGCGCAAGCTCCTACAATGAGCAGTTCTTC. Protein: CASSPTGGASSYNEQFF.

About this clone itself: At one of its ends the junction is not consistent with the germline gene, which may arise from a read error. Other DNA sequences in the same sample also yield this CDR3. The rearrangement joins TRBV10-1 to TRBJ2-7, with D uncertain. CDR1 and CDR2 (germline): WNHNN, SYGVQD (reference sequence). This CDR3 is built from 14 residues. The CDR3, as DNA: TGCGCTAGCAGTGAGTACGCAGAAGGCTACGAGCAGTACTTC. Protein sequence: CASSEYAEGYEQYF.

This clone has a handful of counts. Different DNA sequences within this sample yield the same CDR3. V gene TRBV7-3 combines with J gene TRBJ2-5; 10 positions agree with TRBD2. The CDR3 totals 15 residues. V was clipped by 5 bases and J by 5 bases; unmatched bases: 8. Looked up from germline, CDR1 is SGHTA and CDR2 is FQGTGA. In DNA form, the CDR3 reads TGTGCCAGCAGCCTGCTAGCGGGAGTCGGTGAGACCCAGTACTTC. Translation gives CASSLLAGVGETQYF.

V gene TRBV28 combines with J gene TRBJ1-3, with D perhaps matching TRBD1 (5 bases). The germline V and J ends were trimmed by 10 bases and 0 bases, with 13 bases remaining between them. Germline loops: CDR1 MDHEN, CDR2 SYDVKM. The CDR3 totals 14 residues. The CDR3 is CATLQVISGNTIYF. The DNA for the CDR3 is TGTGCCACACTACAGGTGATCTCTGGAAACACCATATATTTT.

The V and J genes are TRBV11-3 and TRBJ2-2; the match to TRBD2 covers 10 bases. CDR1 SGHNT and CDR2 YENEEA come from the germline V gene. After removal of 5 bases from V and 7 bases from J, the junction contained 7 bases not matched to a gene. The CDR3 runs 15 residues. CDR3 loop: CASSPAGGSNGELFF. The CDR3 nucleotides are TGTGCCAGCAGCCCAGCGGGAGGGTCGAACGGGGAGCTGTTTTTT.

The count of this clone is one. The genes are TRBV18 and TRBJ1-4; 9 bases are shared with TRBD1. CDR3 length: 16 residues. CDR1 and CDR2 (germline): KGHSH, LQKENI. V gave up 3 bases and J gave up 8 bases; unmatched junction bases: 10. CDR3 loop: CASSPDKQGAREKLFF. For the CDR3, the DNA is TGTGCCAGCTCACCTGACAAACAGGGGGCGCGAGAAAAACTGTTTTTT. The full variable domain, in which reference TRBV18 and TRBJ1-4 provide the parts outside the CDR3, is NAGVMQNPRHLVRRRGQEARLRCSPMKGHSHVYWYRQLPEEGLKFMVYLQKENIIDESGMPKERFSAEFPKEGPSILRIQQVVRGDSAAYFCASSPDKQGAREKLFFGSGTQLSVL.

The gene calls are TRBV7-3 and TRBJ2-3; D gene unclear. V was shortened by 6 bases and J by 4 bases, with 14 bases between the two germline ends. The CDR3 runs to 14 residues. The germline V gene encodes CDR1 SGHTA and CDR2 FQGTGA. CDR3 amino acids: CASSNLPPPDTQYF. The CDR3 region has the DNA TGTGCCAGCAGTAACCTACCACCCCCAGATACGCAGTATTTT.

This clone was seen a handful of times. This rearrangement joins TRBV28 to TRBJ2-3; 7 nucleotides line up with TRBD1. V lost 5 bases and J lost 3; bases outside the gene matches: 8. Germline CDR1 and CDR2: MDHEN and SYDVKM. There are 15 residues in the CDR3. CDR3 sequence reads: CASSRRQGGTDTQYF. CDR3 coding DNA: TGTGCCAGCAGTCGCAGACAGGGTGGGACAGATACGCAGTATTTT.

V and J are TRBV5-1 and TRBJ2-6, with D uncertain. CDR1 and CDR2 from the germline V gene are SGHRS and YFSETQ. V was shortened by 2 bases and J by 2 bases, with 5 bases between the two germline ends. CDR3 size: 14 residues. CDR3 nucleotides: TGCGCCAGCAGCTTCGGGCCTGGGGCCAACGTCCTGACTTTC. This sequence encodes CASSFGPGANVLTF.

This rearrangement joins TRBV2 to TRBJ2-3; TRBD2 matches 12 bases. This CDR3 region has 16 residues. The V gene's germline CDR1 is SNHLY and CDR2 FYNNEI. Losses at the gene ends were 5 bases for V and 8 bases for J; bases not matched to a gene: 11. CDR3 nucleotide sequence: TGTGCCAGCAGTCCCTGGACTAGCGGGAACCTGGGTACGCAGTATTTT. Its protein product is CASSPWTSGNLGTQYF.

The rearrangement joins TRBV5-1 to TRBJ2-3; D is unresolved. V gave up 0 bases and J gave up 0 bases, with 8 bases separating them. CDR1 is SGHRS and CDR2 is YFSETQ in the germline V gene. CDR3 length: 15 amino acids. In DNA form, the CDR3 reads TGCGCCAGCAGCTTGGTTGTAGGGAGCACAGATACGCAGTATTTT. It yields the protein CASSLVVGSTDTQYF.

This chain links TRBV7-9 with TRBJ1-3; D gene uncertain. Germline CDR1 is SEHNR and CDR2 is FQNEAQ (reference sequence). This CDR3 is 16 amino acids long. The V end lost 2 bases, the J end lost 0 bases, and 11 bases lay between the germline ends. CDR3 nucleotides: TGTGCCAGCAGCTTACTGTCCGAGAGCTCTGGAAACACCATATATTTT. It specifies CASSLLSESSGNTIYF.

The chain recombines TRBV7-6 with TRBJ2-1; 7 nucleotides agree with TRBD2. From germline, CDR1 is SGHVS and CDR2 FNYEAQ. CDR3 length: 15 amino acids. V trimming: 4 bases; J trimming: 6 bases; junction bases outside the gene matches: 9. The CDR3 reads CASSSPGSGANEQFF. DNA of the CDR3: TGTGCCAGCAGCTCCCCAGGGAGCGGGGCCAATGAGCAGTTCTTC.

The chain couples TRBV19 to TRBJ2-1; D is ambiguous. Germline-derived CDR1 and CDR2 are LNHDA and SQIVND (reference sequence). The CDR3 runs 15 residues. Trimming shortened V by 3 bases and J by 2 bases, and 11 bases separated the two germline ends. CDR3 nucleotides: TGTGCCAGTAGTATGTCACGTTCTACCTACAATGAGCAGTTCTTC. The encoded protein is CASSMSRSTYNEQFF.

The chain couples TRBV5-1 to TRBJ1-1; no reliable D call. V was pared by 0 bases and J by 0 bases, with 12 bases between. CDR3 length equals 16 residues. Germline CDR1 is SGHRS and CDR2 is YFSETQ. CDR3 nucleotides: TGCGCCAGCAGCTTGGCCCCCGGAGTTCTGAACACTGAAGCTTTCTTT. Residues: CASSLAPGVLNTEAFF. Together with reference TRBV5-1 and TRBJ1-1, the CDR3 gives the full variable domain: KAGVTQTPRYLIKTRGQQVTLSCSPISGHRSVSWYQQTPGQGLQFLFEYFSETQRNKGNFPGRFSGRQFSNSRSEMNVSTLELGDSALYLCASSLAPGVLNTEAFFGQGTRLTVV.

This sequence joins TRBV5-4 and TRBJ2-2; D not certain. CDR3 size: 13 residues. V gave up 2 bases and J gave up 1 base, with 3 bases separating them. Germline V gene sequence: CDR1 SGHNT, CDR2 YYREEE (reference sequence). CDR3 in DNA: TGTGCCAGCAGCTTACAGAACACCGGGGAGCTGTTTTTT. It translates to CASSLQNTGELFF.

This chain links TRBV25-1 with TRBJ2-5, with a weak D call TRBD1 (6 bases). CDR1 MGHDK and CDR2 SYGVNS come from the germline V gene. Trimming removed 4 bases from V and 5 bases from J, with 11 bases in between. This CDR3 contains 13 residues. CDR3 protein: CASSVAGVETQYF. Here the CDR3 DNA reads TGTGCCAGCAGTGTGGCAGGGGTGGAGACCCAGTACTTC. Supplemented by reference TRBV25-1 and TRBJ2-5, the full variable domain reads EADIYQTPRYLVIGTGKKITLECSQTMGHDKMYWYQQDPGMELHLIHYSYGVNSTEKGDLSSESTVSRIRTEHFPLTLESARPSHTSQYLCASSVAGVETQYFGPGTRLLVL.

V and J are TRBV23-1 and TRBJ1-3, with D perhaps TRBD1 (5 bases). TRBV23-1 counts as an open reading frame of uncertain function. The CDR3 loop spans 12 amino acids. Trimming cost V 8 bases and J 10 bases, with 15 bases left between them. As DNA, the CDR3 is TGCGCCAGCGGGACCCTCGGAAGGACCATATATTTT. Encoded protein: CASGTLGRTIYF.

V and J are TRBV12-5 and TRBJ2-1; 8 positions agree with TRBD2. With V trimmed by 2 bases and J by 2 bases, 8 bases remained unmatched. CDR3 length equals 17 residues. The germline CDR1 and CDR2 sequences are LGHNT and FRNRAP. Here the CDR3 reads CASGLPSTSGTYNEQFF. CDR3 sequence (DNA): TGTGCTAGTGGTTTGCCTTCAACTAGCGGAACCTACAATGAGCAGTTCTTC.